A single sample is the source of the 19 T cell receptor beta chains below, sequenced in a study of T-cell memory formation after mild COVID-19. TCRdb reanalysed the 5' RACE reads using MiXCR and keeps one entry per CDR3 protein. Of over 120,000 distinct CDR3 sequences listed, 15% to 20% are singletons. The sample consisted of PBMCs or a T cell subset sorted from them (not recorded which). Source of these receptors: an adult woman who had mild COVID-19 (a few samples of this study predate the infection). Cell type and time point are not known.

This clonotype was seen only a few times. This chain uses TRBV12-3 or TRBV12-4 with TRBJ2-7; D is unclear. The germline V and J ends were trimmed by 2 bases and 9 bases, with 11 bases remaining between them. The CDR3 spans 12 residues. The CDR3 here is CASSLSPTGQYF. The DNA of the CDR3 is TGTGCCAGCAGTTTAAGTCCGACGGGGCAGTACTTC.

There are a few counts of this clonotype. The chain combines TRBV6-5 with TRBJ1-2; weak D call: TRBD1 (5 bases). Germline assignment: CDR1 MNHEY and CDR2 SVGAGI. CDR3 length: 13 residues. Trimming cost V 0 bases and J 8 bases, with 10 bases left between them. The DNA for the CDR3 is TGTGCCAGCAGTTACTCGGGGGGAAAAGGCTACACCTTC. This codes for CASSYSGGKGYTF.

This clonotype was detected a few times. The germline gene is not matched at one end of the junction; a read error may be the cause. The chain combines TRBV12-3 or TRBV12-4 with TRBJ2-1; a possible D gene is TRBD2 (5 bases). There are 14 residues in the CDR3. The CDR3 DNA reads as TGTGCCAGCAGTCTAGCCTCGTGGGGAAATGAGCAGTTCTTC. Its protein is CASSLASWGNEQFF.

In this sample, this clonotype turned up a few times. The chain is built from TRBV5-1 and TRBJ1-6; no clear D gene. The V end lost 1 base, the J end lost 9 bases, and 8 bases lay between the germline ends. This CDR3 is built from 13 residues. Per germline, CDR1 SGHRS and CDR2 YFSETQ. The CDR3 reads CASSLNLGSPLHF. The CDR3 DNA reads TGCGCCAGCAGCTTGAATCTTGGTTCACCCCTCCACTTT.

Comments on this clonotype: One end of the junction is discordant with germline, which a read error may explain. The J gene is TRBJ1-1, the V gene TRBV5-1; D gene ambiguous. Germline V gene sequence: CDR1 SGHRS, CDR2 YFSETQ. The CDR3 sequence is 14 residues long. The CDR3 is CASSLRTGNTEAFF. CDR3 in DNA: TGTGCCAGCAGTCTTCGGACGGGGAACACTGAAGCTTTCTTT.

A few counts support this clonotype. The chain links TRBV15 to TRBJ1-3; D not certain. The CDR3 is made up of 14 amino acids. Deletions cut 5 bases from V and 2 bases from J, with 10 bases between. Germline V lookup: CDR1 LNHNV, CDR2 YYDKDF (reference sequence). Here the CDR3 reads CATSVSPTGNTIYF. Written as DNA, the CDR3 is TGTGCCACCAGCGTATCTCCCACTGGAAACACCATATATTTT.

This rearrangement joins TRBV4-1 to TRBJ1-2, with D possibly matching TRBD1 (5 bases). The CDR3 consists of 21 residues. Germline-derived CDR1 and CDR2 are MGHRA and YSYEKL. The V and J ends lost 1 base and 0 bases respectively, with 27 bases between them. CDR3 in DNA: TGCGCCAGCAGCCAAGTTTGGTTTTTCACGGGACGCAATGAATCTAACTATGGCTACACCTTC. Translated, it gives CASSQVWFFTGRNESNYGYTF.

This clonotype was seen a handful of times. This chain joins TRBV5-4 and TRBJ2-7, with 8 bases fitting TRBD2. Trimming took 4 bases from V and 0 from J; bases not matched to a gene: 12. Germline lookup yields CDR1 SGHNT and CDR2 YYREEE (reference sequence). This CDR3 spans 17 amino acids. CDR3: CASSNSGAGDLSYEQYF. Here the CDR3 DNA reads TGTGCCAGCAGCAATTCCGGAGCGGGGGACCTCTCCTACGAGCAGTACTTC.

The chain employs TRBV7-4 and TRBJ1-5; perhaps TRBD1 as D (5 bases). The V and J ends lost 4 bases and 2 bases respectively, with 15 bases between them. CDR3 length equals 16 residues. CDR1 and CDR2 from the germline V gene are SGHVT and SQSDAQ. Here the CDR3 reads CASSSLGGTGNQPQHF. In nucleotides, the CDR3 is TGTGCCAGCAGCTCCTTGGGAGGGACGGGCAATCAGCCCCAGCATTTT.

A few counts support this clonotype. The V call is TRBV6-6, the J call TRBJ2-7; D possibly corresponds to TRBD2 (8 bases). V was cut by 6 bases and J by 4 bases, with 22 bases left in between. This CDR3 region has 16 residues. Germline lookup yields CDR1 MNHNY and CDR2 SVGAGI (reference sequence). The CDR3 DNA sequence: TGTGCCAGCAGCCCCACTAGCGGAGGGGGCCCGTACGAGCAGTACTTC. It codes for CASSPTSGGGPYEQYF.

The V and J genes are TRBV11-2 and TRBJ2-1, with 9 bases aligning to TRBD2. V lost 5 bases, J lost 4 bases, and 9 bases stayed unmatched. CDR1 SGHAT and CDR2 FQNNGV come from the germline V gene. CDR3 length: 16 residues. The CDR3 here is CASSLISGRLYNEQFF. CDR3 coding DNA: TGTGCCAGCAGCCTTATTAGCGGGAGACTTTACAATGAGCAGTTCTTC.

The genes are TRBV7-8 and TRBJ2-5; D could derive from TRBD1 or TRBD2 (7 bases each). Germline CDR1 SGHVS, CDR2 FQNEAQ. The CDR3 is 15 amino acids. V lost 5 bases, J lost 9 bases, and 22 bases lay in between. The CDR3 bases are TGTGCCAGCAGCCCTACCGGGGGAGGGGGCGGGGCCCAGTACTTC. Its translation is CASSPTGGGGGAQYF.

In this sample, this clonotype turned up a few times. The CDR3: CSVDAGGNQPQHF. CDR3 bases: TGCAGCGTTGACGCGGGGGGCAATCAGCCCCAGCATTTT. This chain uses TRBV29-1 with TRBJ1-5; TRBD1 is a possible D gene (5 bases). Germline CDR1 and CDR2: SQVTM and ANQGSEA. The CDR3 sequence is 13 residues long. V was clipped by 3 bases and J by 2 bases, with 8 bases between them.

The rearrangement joins TRBV7-8 to TRBJ1-3; D perhaps matches TRBD1 (5 bases). V was shortened by 1 base and J by 7 bases, with 17 bases between the two germline ends. Germline assignment: CDR1 SGHVS and CDR2 FQNEAQ. The CDR3 contains 16 residues. The CDR3 DNA is TGTGCCAGCAGCTTAGTCAGGCAGGGAATACAGAACACCATATATTTT. This codes for CASSLVRQGIQNTIYF.

This clonotype was detected only a few times. This chain uses TRBV12-3 or TRBV12-4 with TRBJ1-2; D gene unclear. The V end was cut by 4 bases, the J end by 4 bases, with 13 bases between. This CDR3 contains 14 residues. The CDR3 DNA follows: TGTGCCAGCAGTTCCGTCACGGGGATCTATGGCTACACCTTC. Its translation: CASSSVTGIYGYTF.

There are many counts of this clonotype. The gene calls are TRBV15 and TRBJ2-5, with D unclear. Trimming stripped 0 bases from V and 0 bases from J, with 8 bases between. The CDR3 loop spans 15 amino acids. Looked up from germline, CDR1 is LNHNV and CDR2 is YYDKDF (reference sequence). The CDR3 loop reads CATSRDPGYQETQYF. The DNA for the CDR3 is TGTGCCACCAGCAGAGACCCAGGCTACCAAGAGACCCAGTACTTC.

This chain connects TRBV7-2 to TRBJ2-1; D is uncertain. Germline values: CDR1 SGHTA, CDR2 FQGNSA. V gave up 5 bases and J gave up 6 bases, with 8 bases separating them. The CDR3 covers 12 residues. Here the CDR3 DNA reads TGTGCCAGCAGCCCCCCGGCCAATGAGCAGTTCTTC. Protein product: CASSPPANEQFF.

This clonotype was picked up a small number of times. V gene TRBV11-2 combines with J gene TRBJ2-3; 9 nucleotides align to TRBD2. V was pared by 6 bases and J by 4 bases, with 11 bases of the junction left unmatched. Looked up from germline, CDR1 is SGHAT and CDR2 is FQNNGV. CDR3 length: 16 residues. The CDR3 loop reads CASSSRGGGASDTQYF. CDR3 nucleotide sequence: TGTGCCAGCAGTTCTCGTGGCGGGGGGGCGTCAGATACGCAGTATTTT.

The chain combines TRBV2 with TRBJ2-1, with a possible D match to TRBD1 (6 bases). V gave up 3 bases and J gave up 2 bases, with 11 bases separating them. This CDR3 region has 15 residues. Germline V gene lookup returns CDR1 SNHLY and CDR2 FYNNEI. CDR3 coding DNA: TGTGCCAGCAGTGAGAGGTGGGGGCCCTACAATGAGCAGTTCTTC. This gives the protein CASSERWGPYNEQFF. Full variable domain (rest looked up from reference TRBV2 and TRBJ2-1): EPEVTQTPSHQVTQMGQEVILRCVPISNHLYFYWYRQILGQKVEFLVSFYNNEISEKSEIFDDQFSVERPDGSNFTLKIRSTKLEDSAMYFCASSERWGPYNEQFFGPGTRLTVL.